This is a list of T cell receptor beta chains from one sample in a study of cytomegalovirus exposure and HLA in healthy donors. Sequencing was performed with immunoSEQ multiplex PCR; in TCRdb, only in-frame clones are kept and a portion is missing. The table has over 150,000 clones, 70% to 90% seen once. The sequenced sample was PBMCs. Source of these receptors: a woman aged 30 to 39 in good health and CMV-seronegative. The CDR3 runs from the conserved cysteine through the conserved F or W. The D gene is left open where the match is weak. Clone size is given for some rows only: seen once, a few or many times, or a class if the clone is expanded.

d_call,v_call,clone_size,j_call,cdr3_nt,cdr3_aa
-,TRBV29-1,-,TRBJ2-2,TGCAGCGTTCAAGTGGGGACAAGCGGGGAGCTGTTTTTT,CSVQVGTSGELFF
TRBD2,TRBV5-6,-,TRBJ2-1,TGTGCCAGCAGCTTGTATAGCGGGAGGGCCGGTGAGCAGTTCTTC,CASSLYSGRAGEQFF
-,TRBV12-5,-,TRBJ2-5,TGTGCTAGCTCGGAAACAGGGCACCAAGAGACCCAGTACTTC,CASSETGHQETQYF
-,TRBV6-6,-,TRBJ2-7,TGTGCCAGCAGTGCCTACTACGAGCAGTACTTC,CASSAYYEQYF
-,TRBV18,once,TRBJ2-3,TGTGCCAGCTCACCGACAGCCCATACAGATACGCAGTATTTT,CASSPTAHTDTQYF
TRBD2,TRBV6-1,-,TRBJ2-5,TGTGCCACCGGGGGACTAGCGGCGGGGGAGACCCAGTACTTC,CATGGLAAGETQYF
TRBD1,TRBV4-1,-,TRBJ1-6,TGCGCCAGCAGCCAGAATATTGGACAGGGGAAAGATTCACCCCTCCACTTT,CASSQNIGQGKDSPLHF
-,TRBV28,-,TRBJ1-1,TGTGCCAGCAGGACCCCCATAAAAGGGGGACGGATTGTAAAACTGAACACTGAAGCTTTCTTT,CASRTPIKGGRIVKLNTEAFF
TRBD1,TRBV19,-,TRBJ2-3,TGTGCCAGTAGTATGGACGGGGGGACAGGGCCTTCGGATACGCAGTATTTT,CASSMDGGTGPSDTQYF
-,TRBV19,-,TRBJ2-2,TGTGCCAGTAGTCGGGTGCTCACCGGGGAGCTGTTTTTT,CASSRVLTGELFF
TRBD2,TRBV9,-,TRBJ2-4,TGTGCCAGCAGCGCGGGGGGGCTGCTTGACGCCAAAAACATTCAGTACTTC,CASSAGGLLDAKNIQYF
-,TRBV6-5,-,TRBJ2-2,TGTGCCAGCAGCCCAGGGTTCGTCGGGGAGCTGTTTTTT,CASSPGFVGELFF
TRBD2,TRBV6-6,-,TRBJ2-7,TGTGCCAGCACCAACGTCGGGACTATTTACGAGCAGTACTTC,CASTNVGTIYEQYF
-,TRBV28,-,TRBJ2-3,TGTGCCAGCATCCCCATAAAGGTCAACAGGATTACAGATACGCAGTATTTT,CASIPIKVNRITDTQYF
-,TRBV7-3,-,TRBJ2-7,TGTGCCAGCAGCTTAATGCCAGGGGCGGAGCACGAGCAGTACTTC,CASSLMPGAEHEQYF
-,TRBV15,-,TRBJ1-5,TGTGCCACCAGCAGAGGCCCTTTGGACCGCTCGGGGAGCAATCAGCCCCAGCATTTT,CATSRGPLDRSGSNQPQHF
TRBD1,TRBV6-1,-,TRBJ2-7,TGTGCCAGCAACGGATTGGGACAGGGAATCTACGAGCAGTACTTC,CASNGLGQGIYEQYF
-,TRBV9,few,TRBJ2-1,TGTGCCAGCAGCGTAGGGGGCGGTCGTTACAATGAGCAGTTCTTC,CASSVGGGRYNEQFF
-,TRBV5-1,-,TRBJ2-6,TGCGCCAGCAGCTTGGGCGTAGGAGACTCTGGGGCCAACGGCCTGACTTTC,CASSLGVGDSGANGLTF
-,TRBV9,-,TRBJ1-1,TGTGCCAGCAGCGTAGCTACAGACACCGAAGCTTTCTTT,CASSVATDTEAFF
TRBD2,TRBV7-9,few,TRBJ2-5,TGTGCCAGCAGCTTTGCGGGGGAAGAAGAGACCCAGTACTTC,CASSFAGEEETQYF
-,TRBV30,-,TRBJ2-2,TGTGCCTGGAGTGTAGGTGGGGCCGCTAACACCGGGGAGCTGTTTTTT,CAWSVGGAANTGELFF
-,TRBV7-9,-,TRBJ2-1,TGTGCCAGCAGCTTGTGGCAGGTCAATGAGCAGTTCTTC,CASSLWQVNEQFF
-,TRBV7-9,-,TRBJ1-1,TGTGCCAGCAGCGCGGAGAACACTGAAGCTTTCTTT,CASSAENTEAFF
-,TRBV4-1,few,TRBJ1-2,TGCGCCAGCAGCCAAACTTTCGGACAAAACTATGGCTACACCTTC,CASSQTFGQNYGYTF
-,TRBV6-5,-,TRBJ1-5,TGTGCCAGCATGCCCCTCGGTGGCAATCAGCCCCAGCATTTT,CASMPLGGNQPQHF
TRBD1,TRBV28,-,TRBJ1-3,TGTGCCAGCAGTATGGGCAGGGGGCGAACTGGAAACACCATATATTTT,CASSMGRGRTGNTIYF
-,TRBV28,-,TRBJ1-5,TGTGCCAGCAGTGATACAAATCAGCCCCAGCATTTT,CASSDTNQPQHF
-,TRBV6-4,-,TRBJ2-3,TGTGCCAGCAGTGACTCACAGGGAACAGATACGCAGTATTTT,CASSDSQGTDTQYF
TRBD1,TRBV7-2,-,TRBJ1-2,TGTGCCAGCAGCTCCGACAGGGTCCGCGGCTACACCTTC,CASSSDRVRGYTF
-,TRBV7-9,-,TRBJ2-1,TGTTCCAGCAGCTTAGTCACGGGGAATGAGCAGTTCTTC,CSSSLVTGNEQFF
TRBD1,TRBV2,-,TRBJ1-1,TGTGCCAGCAGTGGAGATCGGACAGGGGTTGCTGAAGCTTTCTTT,CASSGDRTGVAEAFF
-,TRBV6-5,-,TRBJ1-4,TGTGCCAGCAGTTCCAGGTCCGCAACTAATGAAAAACTGTTTTTT,CASSSRSATNEKLFF
TRBD2,TRBV4-2,-,TRBJ2-7,TGTGCCAGCAGCCAAGTCGGGGGACTAGCGGGAGCCGAGCAGTACTTC,CASSQVGGLAGAEQYF
-,TRBV5-6,-,TRBJ2-7,TGTGCCAGCAGCTTGCGGACAGAGGACTTCTACGAGCAGTACTTC,CASSLRTEDFYEQYF
-,TRBV4-1,-,TRBJ1-1,TGCGCCAGCAGCCAATCTCCGGGGGAGGGCACTGAAGCTTTCTTT,CASSQSPGEGTEAFF
-,TRBV19,few,TRBJ1-3,TGTGCCAGTAGTATTGGGTTCGGGAGCTCTGGAAACACCATATATTTT,CASSIGFGSSGNTIYF